Sequencing of this T cell receptor beta chain was carried out in a study of CD8 T cells in ankylosing spondylitis. Turning to this clonotype: What it recognizes is unknown.

CDR1 is SEHNR and CDR2 is FQNEAQ in the germline V gene (reference sequence). The V end was cut by 5 bases, the J end by 1 base, with 12 bases between. The CDR3 sequence is 15 residues long. Whole-study findings and limits: Both synovial fluid and blood in reactive arthritis had previously been reported to carry some motif variants. Disease-linked clones reportedly showed significant enrichment in matched ankylosing spondylitis synovial fluid. What seemed typical of ankylosing spondylitis blood was a TCR beta motif built from under 10 highly homologous variants. Disease-linked clones bore a CD8+ phenotype and were relatively rare in peripheral blood.

5'-RACE, quantitative and with molecular barcodes, yielded the TCR beta libraries. Using its own MiXCR run on the 5' RACE reads, TCRdb lists one record per CDR3 protein. This sample yields around 770,000 distinct CDR3 sequences, of which roughly 20% are seen a single time; under 20% belongs to the top ten. This chain connects TRBV7-9 to TRBJ2-1; a weak D match, TRBD1 (6 bases). The TCR originated in a male donor with ankylosing spondylitis. The sequenced material came from blood, either unsorted or a sorted T cell fraction (not recorded which). The CDR3 reads CASSHRDPSYNEQFF. DNA of the CDR3: TGTGCCAGCAGCCACAGGGACCCATCCTACAATGAGCAGTTCTTC.